This passage covers 26 T cell receptor beta chains from one sample sequenced in a study of T cells in localized non-small cell lung cancer (dated by TCRdb to the early 2020s). Preparation of the library involved the immunoSEQ multiplex PCR assay. TCRdb limited this immuneACCESS table to in-frame rearrangements with V and J called. A share of clones is missing; checked studies link under half to unresolved V genes, and the rest is unexplained. This sample lists about 29,000 clones; 70% to 90% were detected once. Clones ranked in the top ten supply 10% of the sample. The material sequenced was peripheral blood, taken before any cancer treatment. The receptors were sampled from a woman between 35 and 70 years old with stage I lung adenocarcinoma.

This clone has only a few counts. This chain connects TRBV5-4 to TRBJ2-5; 8 bases match TRBD2. V shed 0 bases and J 4 bases; nucleotides not matched to a gene: 17. This CDR3 has 19 amino acids. Germline lookup yields CDR1 SGHNT and CDR2 YYREEE (reference sequence). The CDR3 DNA is TGTGCCAGCAGCTTGGTAGGAGAGGGAATAGCGGGAATTGGAGAGACCCAGTACTTC. Its protein product is CASSLVGEGIAGIGETQYF.

This rearrangement joins TRBV28 to TRBJ2-5; D might be TRBD1 or TRBD2, each matching 6 bases. V lost 6 bases to trimming and J lost 2 bases, with 16 bases between them. The CDR3 totals 15 residues. The germline V gene encodes CDR1 MDHEN and CDR2 SYDVKM. Written as DNA, the CDR3 is TGTGCCAGCAGACTAGGGGGGACGTTACAAGAGACCCAGTACTTC. Its protein product is CASRLGGTLQETQYF. The complete variable domain, with remaining parts taken from reference TRBV28 and TRBJ2-5, reads DVKVTQSSRYLVKRTGEKVFLECVQDMDHENMFWYRQDPGLGLRLIYFSYDVKMKEKGDIPEGYSVSREKKERFSLILESASTNQTSMYLCASRLGGTLQETQYFGPGTRLLVL.

This clone was found once. The chain has TRBV27 and TRBJ2-1, with D uncertain. Looked up from germline, CDR1 is MNHEY and CDR2 is SMNVEV (reference sequence). There are 16 residues in the CDR3. Trimming removed 5 bases from V and 0 bases from J, with 14 bases in between. CDR3 region: CASSPLWTSSYNEQFF. CDR3 nucleotide sequence: TGTGCCAGCAGTCCCTTGTGGACCAGCTCCTACAATGAGCAGTTCTTC.

The chain carries TRBV2 and TRBJ1-2, with 11 nucleotides matching TRBD1. Germline assignment: CDR1 SNHLY and CDR2 FYNNEI. This CDR3 comprises 14 residues. Trimming took 6 bases from V and 7 from J; bases not matched to a gene: 7. This CDR3 is CASRGTGGLSGYTF. As DNA, the CDR3 is TGTGCCAGCAGGGGGACAGGGGGGCTCTCTGGCTACACCTTC.

The chain recombines TRBV29-1 with TRBJ2-3; maybe TRBD2 (6 bases). V dropped 5 bases and J dropped 3 bases, with 18 bases sitting between them. The length of the CDR3 is 15 residues. Germline V CDR1 and CDR2: SQVTM, ANQGSEA. CDR3 residues: CSVFAGSGATDTQYF. For the CDR3, the DNA is TGCAGCGTTTTCGCGGGATCAGGAGCTACAGATACGCAGTATTTT.

The V gene is TRBV4-3, the J gene TRBJ2-1; 7 bases are a match to TRBD1. Trimming took 0 bases from V and 1 from J; bases not matched to a gene: 6. CDR1 is LGHNA, CDR2 YSLEER, per germline. This CDR3 spans 17 amino acids. The CDR3: CASSQDRGQTSYNEQFF. CDR3 DNA: TGCGCCAGCAGCCAAGATCGGGGACAGACTTCCTACAATGAGCAGTTCTTC.

This chain uses TRBV11-3 with TRBJ2-5; no reliable D call. CDR3 length equals 14 residues. Germline V lookup: CDR1 SGHNT, CDR2 YENEEA. The V end was cut by 5 bases, the J end by 2 bases, with 12 bases between. CDR3 nucleotides: TGTGCCAGCAGCCCTACGGGCCCGCAAGAGACCCAGTACTTC. As protein: CASSPTGPQETQYF.

V and J are TRBV19 and TRBJ2-7; 11 bases are shared with TRBD2. V trimming: 6 bases; J trimming: 2 bases; junction bases outside the gene matches: 6. Per the germline V gene, CDR1 is LNHDA and CDR2 is SQIVND (reference sequence). The CDR3 totals 15 residues. The CDR3 region is CASSPGTSGTYEQYF. CDR3 coding DNA: TGTGCCAGTAGCCCAGGGACTAGCGGTACCTACGAGCAGTACTTC.

The V and J genes are TRBV30 and TRBJ2-7, with D possibly being TRBD1 (6 bases). The germline V gene has CDR1 GTSNPN and CDR2 SVGIG (reference sequence). Trimming stripped 0 bases from V and 5 bases from J, with 14 bases between. The CDR3 sequence is 14 residues long. The CDR3 region is CAWSVRVGADEQYF. CDR3 DNA sequence: TGTGCCTGGAGTGTACGGGTGGGGGCGGACGAGCAGTACTTC.

The chain is built from TRBV18 and TRBJ2-1; 7 positions match TRBD2. After removal of 4 bases from V and 6 bases from J, the junction contained 0 bases not matched to a gene. There are 12 residues in the CDR3. Germline loops: CDR1 KGHSH, CDR2 LQKENI. CDR3 region: CASSRTSNEQFF. The CDR3 region has the DNA TGTGCCAGCTCACGGACTAGCAATGAGCAGTTCTTC.

As for this clone: Relative to the germline gene, one junction end is altered; a read error may explain this. This chain connects TRBV15 to TRBJ1-2; D is undetermined. CDR3 length: 10 amino acids. The germline V gene encodes CDR1 LNHNV and CDR2 YYDKDF (reference sequence). The CDR3 nucleotides read TGCCCGGGGTCTAACTATGGCTACACCTTC. It specifies CPGSNYGYTF.

CDR3 sequence (DNA): TGTGCCAGCAGTAGGGGGGGCCGGGGCGCCGGGGAGCTGTTTTTT. It is translated as CASSRGGRGAGELFF. This rearrangement joins TRBV6-6 to TRBJ2-2; D possibly corresponds to TRBD2 (7 bases). From germline, CDR1 is MNHNY and CDR2 SVGAGI (reference sequence). This CDR3 comprises 15 residues. Trimming shortened V by 5 bases and J by 6 bases, and 16 bases separated the two germline ends.

V and J are TRBV27 and TRBJ2-6; D possibly corresponds to TRBD2 (5 bases). This CDR3 is built from 18 residues. V lost 7 bases to trimming and J lost 2 bases, with 21 bases between them. Per germline, CDR1 MNHEY and CDR2 SMNVEV (reference sequence). CDR3 protein: CASTLNPGGSTGANVLTF. CDR3 sequence (DNA): TGTGCCAGCACCTTGAATCCGGGTGGGAGTACTGGGGCCAACGTCCTGACTTTC.

The chain has TRBV11-2 and TRBJ1-2; D is unresolved. V lost 4 bases and J lost 4, with 13 bases in between. Germline values: CDR1 SGHAT, CDR2 FQNNGV. The CDR3 is 14 amino acids. CDR3 sequence reads: CASSSQNGRYGYTF. The CDR3 DNA sequence: TGTGCCAGCAGCTCTCAGAACGGACGCTATGGCTACACCTTC.

The chain carries TRBV11-2 and TRBJ2-2; 12 positions match TRBD2. The V gene end was trimmed by 5 bases and the J gene end by 6 bases; junction bases not matched to a gene: 7. From germline, CDR1 is SGHAT and CDR2 FQNNGV. The CDR3 extends over 16 amino acids. The CDR3 sequence: CASSPGLAGSAGELFF. CDR3 in DNA: TGTGCCAGCAGCCCGGGACTAGCGGGTTCGGCCGGGGAGCTGTTTTTT.

The chain is built from TRBV28 and TRBJ1-4, with D possibly matching TRBD1 (5 bases). V lost 5 bases, J lost 10 bases, and 20 bases lay in between. This CDR3 has 15 amino acids. Looked up from germline, CDR1 is MDHEN and CDR2 is SYDVKM. The CDR3: CASSQSGTNRGKLFF. Written as DNA, the CDR3 is TGTGCCAGCAGTCAATCAGGGACTAATAGGGGAAAACTGTTTTTT.

This clone was counted only a few times. V usage is TRBV5-4 and J usage is TRBJ2-2; TRBD2 is a possible D gene (5 bases). This CDR3 has 14 amino acids. V gave up 5 bases and J gave up 0 bases, with 8 bases separating them. Germline values: CDR1 SGHNT, CDR2 YYREEE (reference sequence). CDR3 coding DNA: TGTGCCAGCAGGGAGGAGACGAACACCGGGGAGCTGTTTTTT. Its translation: CASREETNTGELFF.

The chain couples TRBV28 to TRBJ1-1; the match to TRBD1 covers 8 bases. Germline CDR1 MDHEN, CDR2 SYDVKM. V lost 6 bases, J lost 0 bases, and 0 bases stayed unmatched. CDR3 length equals 13 residues. The CDR3 DNA reads as TGTGCCAGCAGGGACAGGGTGAACACTGAAGCTTTCTTT. Amino acids: CASRDRVNTEAFF.

V and J are TRBV11-2 and TRBJ2-5; 13 nucleotides align to TRBD2. From germline, CDR1 is SGHAT and CDR2 FQNNGV. The CDR3 sequence is 15 residues long. V was clipped by 4 bases and J by 1 base; unmatched bases: 0. The CDR3 spells CASSWTSGGQETQYF. CDR3 sequence (DNA): TGTGCCAGCAGCTGGACTAGCGGGGGCCAAGAGACCCAGTACTTC.

The rearrangement uses TRBV9 and TRBJ1-3; no clear D. Germline V gene lookup returns CDR1 SGDLS and CDR2 YYNGEE. This CDR3 region has 15 residues. The V end was cut by 0 bases, the J end by 0 bases, with 7 bases between. The CDR3 reads CASSVGQHSGNTIYF. The CDR3 region has the DNA TGTGCCAGCAGCGTAGGGCAGCACTCTGGAAACACCATATATTTT.

The genes are TRBV5-1 and TRBJ2-2, with TRBD1 matching over 7 bases. CDR1 and CDR2 (germline): SGHRS, YFSETQ. Trimming cost V 6 bases and J 2 bases; bases outside gene matches: 4. CDR3 length equals 14 residues. The CDR3 here is CASNRGPNTGELFF. In DNA form, the CDR3 reads TGCGCCAGCAACAGGGGCCCTAACACCGGGGAGCTGTTTTTT.

This clone was seen once. V is TRBV28 and J is TRBJ1-2, with 8 bases aligning to TRBD1. Germline V lookup: CDR1 MDHEN, CDR2 SYDVKM. There are 14 residues in the CDR3. The junction had 13 bases not matched to a gene; V was cut back by 8 bases and J by 8 bases. CDR3 nucleotides: TGTGCCAGCTCCCCGCCCCAGGGGGCGTTAGGCTACACCTTC. Its protein product is CASSPPQGALGYTF.

This clone appeared a few times. The chain has TRBV29-1 and TRBJ1-3; D unclear. The V end was cut by 4 bases, the J end by 0 bases, with 7 bases between. CDR3 length: 13 amino acids. The germline V gene has CDR1 SQVTM and CDR2 ANQGSEA. CDR3 DNA sequence: TGCAGCGTTGGTCCCTCCTCTGGAAACACCATATATTTT. Its protein is CSVGPSSGNTIYF. Filled out from reference TRBV29-1 and TRBJ1-3, the complete variable domain reads SAVISQKPSRDICQRGTSLTIQCQVDSQVTMMFWYRQQPGQSLTLIATANQGSEATYESGFVIDKFPISRPNLTFSTLTVSNMSPEDSSIYLCSVGPSSGNTIYFGEGSWLTVV.

This clone was detected a few times. The chain has TRBV28 and TRBJ2-5, with TRBD1 as a possible D gene (5 bases). The germline V gene encodes CDR1 MDHEN and CDR2 SYDVKM. The V end lost 6 bases, the J end lost 6 bases, and 17 bases lay between the germline ends. The CDR3 totals 14 residues. CDR3 sequence (DNA): TGTGCCAGCAGAAAACAGGATTCGATTAAGACCCAGTACTTC. Its protein product is CASRKQDSIKTQYF.

This chain links TRBV4-2 with TRBJ2-7; the match to TRBD2 covers 8 bases. J gave up 12 bases and V 1 base, and 8 bases lay outside the gene matches. Germline V gives CDR1 LGHNA, CDR2 YNFKEQ. The CDR3 contains 13 residues. The CDR3 DNA reads TGTGCCAGCAGCCAAGCCCTAGCGGGCATACGGTACTTC. Its translation: CASSQALAGIRYF.

The genes are TRBV27 and TRBJ1-5; the D is unclear. The germline V gene encodes CDR1 MNHEY and CDR2 SMNVEV (reference sequence). The CDR3 covers 13 residues. V lost 2 bases and J lost 1, with 3 bases in between. CDR3 DNA sequence: TGTGCCAGCAGTTTAACGAGCAATCAGCCCCAGCATTTT. Translating gives CASSLTSNQPQHF.